Below are 2 T cell receptor beta chains sequenced from a single sample in a study of cytomegalovirus exposure and HLA in healthy donors. The PCR ran on 60 Vbeta and 13 Jbeta primers. Generated by immunoSEQ multiplex PCR, the TCRdb table keeps only in-frame clones and is missing some. The sample carries about 89,000 clones, roughly 80% recorded once. The source material was PBMCs. The receptors here all came from a man aged 30 to 39 in good health and CMV-seronegative.

This chain joins TRBV30 and TRBJ2-2; 9 bases match TRBD1. Germline V gene sequence: CDR1 GTSNPN, CDR2 SVGIG (reference sequence). Trimming cost V 4 bases and J 5 bases; bases outside gene matches: 5. CDR3 length: 14 residues. The CDR3 coding sequence is TGTGCCTGGAAGGGGACAGGGTATACCGGGGAGCTGTTTTTT. This encodes CAWKGTGYTGELFF.

CDR3 in amino acids: CASRRGGGAQETQYF. CDR3 DNA sequence: TGTGCCAGCCGCCGGGGCGGGGGCGCACAAGAGACCCAGTACTTC. The rearrangement links TRBV7-2 to TRBJ2-5; D perhaps matches TRBD2 (7 bases). The V gene lost 8 bases and the J gene lost 2 bases, with 18 bases spanning the gap. The CDR3 sequence is 15 residues long. Germline loops: CDR1 SGHTA, CDR2 FQGNSA.